Shown below are 28 T cell receptor beta chains from a single sample sequenced in a study of shared clonotypes between healthy human individuals. Using immunoSEQ multiplex PCR, the repertoire was profiled, and TCRdb retains in-frame clones only, with some absent. Here the sample spans about 490,000 clones, 81% being singletons. The sample taken for sequencing was PBMCs. Source of these receptors: a woman in her thirties or forties in good health. Some clones in this sample may be carry-over from other donors' samples.

Remarks on this clone: A far larger clone lies a single base away; this is likely a read error. The V call is TRBV5-1, the J call TRBJ2-7; 7 bases align to TRBD2. The CDR3 length is 13 residues. The germline gives CDR1 SGHRS, CDR2 YFSETQ. The CDR3 region has the DNA TGCGCCAGCAGCTTGAACAGCGGGGACGAGCAGCACTTC. This encodes CASSLNSGDEQHF.

The V and J genes are TRBV7-2 and TRBJ1-5; TRBD1 might be the D (6 bases). This CDR3 has 14 amino acids. V was clipped by 4 bases and J by 15 bases, with 22 bases between them. Germline V lookup: CDR1 SGHTA, CDR2 FQGNSA. The CDR3 protein is CASSSRGQGPFLHF. CDR3 sequence (DNA): TGTGCCAGCAGCTCCCGAGGGCAGGGGCCTTTCTTGCATTTT.

The V call is TRBV4-2, the J call TRBJ2-6, with 7 nucleotides matching TRBD2. The ends lost 10 bases at V and 0 bases at J; junction bases unmatched: 9. The CDR3 consists of 16 residues. Looked up from germline, CDR1 is LGHNA and CDR2 is YNFKEQ. CDR3 nucleotide sequence: TGTGCCACCTCACTAGCGTACTACTCTGGGGCCAACGTCCTGACTTTC. The encoded protein is CATSLAYYSGANVLTF.

This clone has only one observation. Given a far larger clone just one base away, this is likely a sequencing read error. Other DNA sequences in the same sample also yield this CDR3. This chain joins TRBV2 and TRBJ1-1; D is unclear. CDR1 and CDR2 from the germline V gene are SNHLY and FYNNEI. Trimming stripped 0 bases from V and 5 bases from J, with 10 bases between. The CDR3 totals 14 residues. CDR3 loop: CASSEAVKLTEAFF. The CDR3 DNA reads TGTGCCAGCAGTGAAGCTGTAAAGCTGACTGAAGCTTTCTTT.

V usage is TRBV15 and J usage is TRBJ2-2; possibly TRBD1 for D (5 bases). Per germline, CDR1 LNHNV and CDR2 YYDKDF (reference sequence). The CDR3 has 12 amino acids. V was cut by 8 bases and J by 5 bases, with 9 bases left in between. The CDR3 sequence is CATARDTGELFF. CDR3 nucleotide sequence: TGTGCCACCGCCAGGGATACCGGGGAGCTGTTTTTT. Using reference TRBV15 and TRBJ2-2 for the parts outside the CDR3, the full variable domain is DAMVIQNPRYQVTQFGKPVTLSCSQTLNHNVMYWYQQKSSQAPKLLFHYYDKDFNNEADTPDNFQSRRPNTSFCFLDIRSPGLGDTAMYLCATARDTGELFFGEGSRLTVL.

This clone appeared a single time. This sequence is one base from a far larger clone and is likely a read error. The sample has other DNA sequences that encode this CDR3 too. The genes are TRBV6-5 and TRBJ2-6, with D possibly being TRBD1 or TRBD2 (5 bases each). CDR1 is MNHEY and CDR2 is SVGAGI in the germline V gene. The CDR3 runs 14 residues. CDR3 loop: CASSSFIGANVLTF. CDR3 DNA: TGTGCCAGCAGTTCGTTTATCGGGGCCAACGTCCTGACCTTC.

There are many counts of this clone. The chain has TRBV7-9 and TRBJ1-2; 8 bases line up with TRBD1. CDR1 and CDR2 from the germline V gene are SEHNR and FQNEAQ (reference sequence). The V and J ends lost 4 bases and 1 base, in that order; junction bases with no gene match: 8. The CDR3 runs to 16 residues. The CDR3 sequence: CASSYLGQENNYGYTF. The CDR3 region has the DNA TGTGCCAGCAGCTACTTGGGACAGGAAAATAACTATGGCTACACCTTC.

The chain has TRBV28 and TRBJ2-1; 12 bases align to TRBD2. Germline CDR1 and CDR2: MDHEN and SYDVKM. With V trimmed by 2 bases and J by 0 bases, 8 bases remained unmatched. This CDR3 region has 19 residues. DNA of the CDR3: TGTGCCAGCAGTTTAAGACTAGCGGGAGTACGGAGCTCCTACAATGAGCAGTTCTTC. Protein sequence: CASSLRLAGVRSSYNEQFF.

The chain has TRBV27 and TRBJ2-1; the match to TRBD2 covers 8 bases. Germline-derived CDR1 and CDR2 are MNHEY and SMNVEV (reference sequence). V lost 6 bases, J lost 4 bases, and 8 bases stayed unmatched. The CDR3 contains 15 residues. The CDR3 protein is CASSVGRAGYNEQFF. CDR3 in DNA: TGTGCCAGCAGCGTCGGGAGGGCCGGTTACAATGAGCAGTTCTTC.

The chain carries TRBV11-2 and TRBJ2-3; TRBD2 aligns across 13 bases. The germline gives CDR1 SGHAT, CDR2 FQNNGV. With 3 bases clipped from V and 7 bases from J, the junction kept 7 bases outside the gene matches. The CDR3 runs 16 residues. CDR3 residues: CASSFRTSGSGNTQYF. The DNA of the CDR3 is TGTGCCAGCAGCTTTCGGACTAGCGGGAGTGGAAATACGCAGTATTTT.

This clone has only one observation. This sequence is one base from a far larger clone and is likely a read error. The chain uses TRBV6-5 and TRBJ2-7, with TRBD1 matching 8 bases. CDR1 is MNHEY, CDR2 SVGAGI, per germline. This CDR3 is built from 14 residues. The junction had 4 bases not matched to a gene; V was cut back by 5 bases and J by 1 base. CDR3 DNA sequence: TGTGCCAGCAGTACAAGACAGGGGTCCTACGAGCAGTACTTC. It codes for CASSTRQGSYEQYF.

This clone has only one observation. The V call is TRBV12-2, the J call TRBJ2-4; no DNA check was done on the table's D call, TRBD2. TRBV12-2 represents a pseudogene. CDR3 length equals 16 residues. The CDR3 sequence: CASRLQREGAKNIQYF. The CDR3 DNA reads as TGTGCAAGTCGCTTACAGCGGGAGGGAGCCAAAAACATTCAGTACTTC.

J is TRBJ2-5 and V is TRBV7-2; 7 nucleotides align to TRBD2. The ends lost 1 base at V and 2 bases at J; junction bases unmatched: 10. CDR3 length: 17 residues. CDR1 and CDR2 from the germline V gene are SGHTA and FQGNSA. The CDR3 DNA reads TGTGCCAGCAGCTTAGTTGGGGGGGTGCGGGCTCAAGAGACCCAGTACTTC. Translating gives CASSLVGGVRAQETQYF.

J is TRBJ2-2 and V is TRBV5-6; 7 nucleotides align to TRBD1. The J segment lost 4 bases and the V segment lost 0 bases, leaving 6 bases of the junction unmatched. CDR1 is SGHDT and CDR2 is YYEEEE in the germline V gene. This CDR3 has 16 amino acids. In nucleotides, the CDR3 is TGTGCCAGCAGCTTGGGGACAGGAACCTCCACCGGGGAGCTGTTTTTT. Translation gives CASSLGTGTSTGELFF.

The chain carries TRBV6-1 and TRBJ2-1; TRBD2 matches at 11 bases. Germline V gene lookup returns CDR1 MNHNS and CDR2 SASEGT. This CDR3 has 16 residues. J lost 9 bases, V lost 4 bases, and 11 bases had no gene match. The CDR3 DNA reads TGTGCCAGCAGTGGGTTAGCGGGAGGGCCTTTGAGTGAGCAGTTCTTC. It specifies CASSGLAGGPLSEQFF.

This clone occurred many times. A much more abundant neighbour one base away suggests this may be a read error. Other DNA sequences of this sample code for an identical CDR3. This chain uses TRBV30 with TRBJ2-3; D might be TRBD1 (6 bases). CDR1 and CDR2 (germline): GTSNPN, SVGIG (reference sequence). This CDR3 has 16 amino acids. Trimming pared 5 bases from V and 3 bases from J, leaving 21 bases between. The CDR3 protein is CAWGTGVGASTDTQYF. In DNA, the CDR3 is TGTGCCTGGGGGACCGGAGTGGGGGCTTCAACAGATACGCAGTATTTT.

The chain links TRBV27 to TRBJ2-7; 7 bases fit TRBD1. The J segment lost 6 bases and the V segment lost 7 bases, leaving 15 bases of the junction unmatched. The CDR3 totals 15 residues. CDR1 is MNHEY, CDR2 SMNVEV, per germline (reference sequence). The CDR3 protein is CASTLRPTGSREQYF. The CDR3 DNA sequence: TGTGCCAGCACCTTACGCCCGACAGGGAGTCGCGAGCAGTACTTC.

The rearrangement joins TRBV29-1 to TRBJ1-1; D call uncertain. The V end lost 6 bases, the J end lost 3 bases, and 11 bases lay between the germline ends. Germline V lookup: CDR1 SQVTM, CDR2 ANQGSEA. The CDR3 consists of 12 residues. CDR3 amino acids: CSVERTDTEAFF. The CDR3 bases are TGCAGCGTGGAAAGGACGGACACTGAAGCTTTCTTT.

In this sample, this clone turned up once. The genes are TRBV28 and TRBJ1-2; 7 nucleotides agree with TRBD1. Germline V gene data show CDR1 as MDHEN and CDR2 as SYDVKM. After removal of 5 bases from V and 5 bases from J, the junction contained 8 bases not matched to a gene. This CDR3 has 14 amino acids. DNA for the CDR3: TGTGCCAGCAGTCGGGACAGCCTGGGGTATGGCTACACCTTC. Its protein product is CASSRDSLGYGYTF.

The V gene is TRBV30, the J gene TRBJ2-7, with D unresolved. Deletions cut 0 bases from V and 3 bases from J, with 6 bases between. The CDR3 loop spans 12 amino acids. The germline CDR1 and CDR2 sequences are GTSNPN and SVGIG (reference sequence). CDR3 sequence reads: CAWSVSVYEQYF. The CDR3 nucleotides read TGTGCCTGGAGTGTCTCCGTCTACGAGCAGTACTTC.

The table lists this clone with a count of one. This chain joins TRBV6-6 and TRBJ2-3, with D possibly matching TRBD2 (5 bases). CDR1 and CDR2 (germline): MNHNY, SVGAGI (reference sequence). The CDR3 totals 15 residues. Between the trimmed V and J ends, which lost 6 bases and 2 bases, there was a span of 15 bases. The DNA of the CDR3 is TGTGCCAGCAGGGACTCCGGGTCCCCCACAGATACGCAGTATTTT. Translation gives CASRDSGSPTDTQYF.

This sequence joins TRBV2 and TRBJ2-7; TRBD2 might be the D (5 bases). Germline V gene lookup returns CDR1 SNHLY and CDR2 FYNNEI. The CDR3 covers 14 residues. V was shortened by 3 bases and J by 2 bases, with 11 bases between the two germline ends. The CDR3 loop is CASSELEAAYEQYF. CDR3 sequence (DNA): TGTGCCAGCAGTGAGTTGGAGGCAGCCTACGAGCAGTACTTC. The variable domain in full, completed from reference TRBV2 and TRBJ2-7, reads EPEVTQTPSHQVTQMGQEVILRCVPISNHLYFYWYRQILGQKVEFLVSFYNNEISEKSEIFDDQFSVERPDGSNFTLKIRSTKLEDSAMYFCASSELEAAYEQYFGPGTRLTVT.

J is TRBJ1-1 and V is TRBV28; D may be TRBD1 (6 bases). The CDR3 contains 14 residues. Germline CDR1 MDHEN, CDR2 SYDVKM. V was trimmed by 5 bases and J by 1 base, leaving 11 bases between them. The CDR3 nucleotides read TGTGCCAGCAGTCGCAGGGGAACGAACACTGAAGCTTTCTTT. It translates to CASSRRGTNTEAFF.

The chain uses TRBV20-1 and TRBJ2-3; maybe TRBD1 (6 bases). V dropped 8 bases and J dropped 6 bases, with 9 bases sitting between them. CDR3 length equals 10 residues. Germline V gives CDR1 DFQATT, CDR2 SNEGSKA (reference sequence). The CDR3 region is CSPQGDTQYF. The CDR3 coding sequence is TGCAGTCCCCAGGGGGATACGCAGTATTTT.

The chain joins TRBV6-1 to TRBJ2-3; D unclear. The V end lost 7 bases, the J end lost 0 bases, and 8 bases lay between the germline ends. Germline V gives CDR1 MNHNS, CDR2 SASEGT. The CDR3 consists of 13 residues. This CDR3 is CASTYSSTDTQYF. For the CDR3, the DNA is TGTGCCAGCACCTACAGTAGCACAGATACGCAGTATTTT.

The chain carries TRBV4-1 and TRBJ2-7; D possibly uses TRBD1 or TRBD2 (5 bases each). Germline CDR1 is MGHRA and CDR2 is YSYEKL. The CDR3 contains 14 residues. Trimming stripped 4 bases from V and 6 bases from J, with 16 bases between. DNA for the CDR3: TGCGCCAGCAGCCCGACCGGGAAGAGGGGCGAGCAGTACTTC. Amino acids: CASSPTGKRGEQYF.

This chain links TRBV7-9 with TRBJ1-2, with 8 bases that match TRBD1. V lost 1 base to trimming and J lost 6 bases; unmatched junction nucleotides: 10. There are 16 residues in the CDR3. The germline V gene has CDR1 SEHNR and CDR2 FQNEAQ (reference sequence). CDR3 amino acids: CASSLGGQEGNNGYTF. The DNA for the CDR3 is TGTGCCAGCAGCTTAGGGGGACAGGAAGGGAACAATGGCTACACCTTC.

This chain connects TRBV9 to TRBJ2-7, with TRBD1 identical over 7 bases. Germline V lookup: CDR1 SGDLS, CDR2 YYNGEE. The junction had 13 bases not matched to a gene; V was cut back by 4 bases and J by 3 bases. The CDR3 consists of 16 residues. CDR3 bases: TGTGCCAGCAGCCAAACAGGGGCCCAAGGGATCTACGAGCAGTACTTC. Translating gives CASSQTGAQGIYEQYF.